Listed below are T cell receptor beta chains from one sample, sequenced in a study of cytomegalovirus exposure and HLA in healthy donors. The data were produced by immunoSEQ multiplex PCR, yet TCRdb's version contains in-frame clones alone and is incomplete. This sample has more than 150,000 clones, with 81% found just once. The sequencing input was PBMCs. The receptors were gathered from a woman aged 25 to 39 in good health and CMV-seronegative. CDR3s include the opening cysteine and the closing phenylalanine or tryptophan. The D gene is left open where the match is weak. For some rows the clone size is stated as once, few or many, or as a class when expanded; others skip it.

v_call: TRBV4-3; d_call: TRBD2; j_call: TRBJ2-1; clone_size: -; cdr3_aa: CASSQDRGSIAGGPYEQFF; cdr3_nt: TGCGCCAGCAGCCAAGATCGGGGGTCAATAGCGGGAGGGCCGTATGAGCAGTTCTTC
v_call: TRBV27; d_call: -; j_call: TRBJ2-1; clone_size: -; cdr3_aa: CASSFPGGKGNEQFF; cdr3_nt: TGTGCCAGCAGTTTCCCGGGTGGAAAGGGGAATGAGCAGTTCTTC
v_call: TRBV28; d_call: TRBD1; j_call: TRBJ1-5; clone_size: -; cdr3_aa: CASSSGTVNQPQHF; cdr3_nt: TGTGCCAGCAGTTCCGGGACAGTCAATCAGCCCCAGCATTTT
v_call: TRBV19; d_call: -; j_call: TRBJ2-7; clone_size: -; cdr3_aa: CASRTSSSYEQYF; cdr3_nt: TGTGCCAGTAGGACTAGTAGCTCCTACGAGCAGTACTTC
v_call: TRBV21-1; d_call: -; j_call: TRBJ2-1; clone_size: -; cdr3_aa: CASSNRTHNEQFF; cdr3_nt: TGTGCCAGCAGCAACCGGACACACAATGAGCAGTTCTTC
v_call: TRBV11-2; d_call: -; j_call: TRBJ2-1; clone_size: -; cdr3_aa: CASSFDRYNEQFF; cdr3_nt: TGTGCCAGCAGCTTTGACAGGTACAATGAGCAGTTCTTC
v_call: TRBV7-9; d_call: -; j_call: TRBJ2-7; clone_size: -; cdr3_aa: CASSREGYEQYF; cdr3_nt: TGTGCCAGCAGCCGCGAGGGCTACGAGCAGTACTTC
v_call: TRBV15; d_call: TRBD1; j_call: TRBJ2-5; clone_size: -; cdr3_aa: CATSRDRGGETQYF; cdr3_nt: TGTGCCACCAGCAGGGACAGGGGCGGGGAGACCCAGTACTTC
v_call: TRBV15; d_call: -; j_call: TRBJ1-4; clone_size: -; cdr3_aa: CATSRDTGSNEKLFF; cdr3_nt: TGTGCCACCAGCAGAGATACGGGAAGTAATGAAAAACTGTTTTTT
v_call: TRBV19; d_call: -; j_call: TRBJ2-7; clone_size: once; cdr3_aa: CASSVRDRYEQYF; cdr3_nt: TGTGCCAGTAGTGTCAGGGATCGGTACGAGCAGTACTTC
v_call: TRBV19; d_call: -; j_call: TRBJ1-3; clone_size: -; cdr3_aa: CASSANGHAPSGNTIYF; cdr3_nt: TGTGCCAGTAGTGCAAACGGACATGCTCCCTCTGGAAACACCATATATTTT
v_call: TRBV5-4; d_call: -; j_call: TRBJ2-7; clone_size: few; cdr3_aa: CASSAGKTYEQYF; cdr3_nt: TGTGCCAGCAGCGCCGGGAAGACCTACGAGCAGTACTTC
v_call: TRBV5-4; d_call: -; j_call: TRBJ1-2; clone_size: -; cdr3_aa: CASSLEGGGRSYGYTF; cdr3_nt: TGTGCCAGCAGCTTGGAGGGGGGGGGCCGCAGCTATGGCTACACCTTC
v_call: TRBV18; d_call: -; j_call: TRBJ1-6; clone_size: -; cdr3_aa: CASSKGTTSPLHF; cdr3_nt: TGTGCCAGCTCCAAAGGGACAACTTCACCCCTCCACTTT
v_call: TRBV9; d_call: TRBD1; j_call: TRBJ2-5; clone_size: -; cdr3_aa: CASSVKAGGETQYF; cdr3_nt: TGTGCCAGCAGCGTAAAGGCAGGGGGAGAGACCCAGTACTTC
v_call: TRBV25-1; d_call: -; j_call: TRBJ1-3; clone_size: -; cdr3_aa: CASSEYGPVDGNTIYF; cdr3_nt: TGTGCCAGCAGTGAATATGGTCCTGTAGATGGAAACACCATATATTTT
v_call: TRBV9; d_call: -; j_call: TRBJ2-7; clone_size: -; cdr3_aa: CASSVGPEGMYEQYF; cdr3_nt: TGTGCCAGCAGCGTAGGACCGGAGGGGATGTACGAGCAGTACTTC
v_call: TRBV6-5; d_call: TRBD2; j_call: TRBJ2-5; clone_size: -; cdr3_aa: CASSYTSGSMVETQYF; cdr3_nt: TGTGCCAGCAGTTACACTAGCGGGAGTATGGTGGAGACCCAGTACTTC
v_call: TRBV10-2; d_call: TRBD2; j_call: TRBJ2-1; clone_size: -; cdr3_aa: CASHETGGSSYNEQFF; cdr3_nt: TGCGCCAGTCATGAGACGGGAGGGAGCTCCTACAATGAGCAGTTCTTC
v_call: TRBV28; d_call: -; j_call: TRBJ1-4; clone_size: -; cdr3_aa: CASKSPPGSEKLFF; cdr3_nt: TGTGCCAGCAAGTCCCCGCCCGGGAGTGAAAAACTGTTTTTT
v_call: TRBV30; d_call: -; j_call: TRBJ2-3; clone_size: -; cdr3_aa: CAWRLSTDTQYF; cdr3_nt: TGTGCCTGGAGACTGAGCACAGATACGCAGTATTTT
v_call: TRBV23-1; d_call: -; j_call: TRBJ1-2; clone_size: -; cdr3_aa: CASSQWGGHYGYTF; cdr3_nt: TGCGCCAGCAGTCAGTGGGGGGGGCACTATGGCTACACCTTC
v_call: TRBV7-2; d_call: -; j_call: TRBJ2-2; clone_size: -; cdr3_aa: CASRYREGTGELFF; cdr3_nt: TGTGCCAGCAGATACAGGGAGGGCACCGGGGAGCTGTTTTTT
v_call: TRBV4-1; d_call: TRBD2; j_call: TRBJ2-1; clone_size: -; cdr3_aa: CASSQETSGAGSRSYNEQFF; cdr3_nt: TGCGCCAGCAGCCAAGAAACTAGCGGGGCCGGGTCGAGGTCCTACAATGAGCAGTTCTTC
v_call: TRBV27; d_call: TRBD2; j_call: TRBJ2-7; clone_size: -; cdr3_aa: CASSLSIAGGPNYEQYF; cdr3_nt: TGTGCCAGCAGTTTATCAATAGCGGGAGGGCCAAACTACGAGCAGTACTTC
v_call: TRBV5-4; d_call: -; j_call: TRBJ1-2; clone_size: few; cdr3_aa: CASSLAGTNYGYTF; cdr3_nt: TGTGCCAGCAGCTTGGCAGGGACTAACTATGGCTACACCTTC
v_call: TRBV6-5; d_call: -; j_call: TRBJ2-7; clone_size: -; cdr3_aa: CASSYSAALTYEQYF; cdr3_nt: TGTGCCAGCAGTTACTCGGCGGCTCTAACCTACGAGCAGTACTTC
v_call: TRBV27; d_call: -; j_call: TRBJ2-1; clone_size: -; cdr3_aa: CASSTTSRVYNEQFF; cdr3_nt: TGTGCCAGCAGTACGACTAGTCGGGTTTACAATGAGCAGTTCTTC
v_call: TRBV2; d_call: -; j_call: TRBJ2-3; clone_size: once; cdr3_aa: CASNPAGGGTDTQYF; cdr3_nt: TGTGCCAGCAACCCTGCGGGTGGGGGCACAGATACGCAGTATTTT
v_call: TRBV28; d_call: -; j_call: TRBJ2-7; clone_size: -; cdr3_aa: CASSLYLGADEQYF; cdr3_nt: TGTGCCAGCAGTTTATATCTGGGGGCGGACGAGCAGTACTTC
v_call: TRBV19; d_call: TRBD1; j_call: TRBJ1-1; clone_size: -; cdr3_aa: CASSNRDRVLIANTEAFF; cdr3_nt: TGTGCCAGTAGTAACCGGGACAGGGTTCTGATAGCGAACACTGAAGCTTTCTTT
v_call: TRBV9; d_call: -; j_call: TRBJ1-2; clone_size: -; cdr3_aa: CASSVDRANYGYTF; cdr3_nt: TGTGCCAGCAGCGTAGATAGAGCTAACTATGGCTACACCTTC
v_call: TRBV13; d_call: -; j_call: TRBJ2-2; clone_size: few; cdr3_aa: CASSLYGFHTGELFF; cdr3_nt: TGTGCCAGCAGCTTGTACGGGTTTCACACCGGGGAGCTGTTTTTT
v_call: TRBV28; d_call: -; j_call: TRBJ1-5; clone_size: -; cdr3_aa: CASSPTGPQHF; cdr3_nt: TGTGCCAGCAGTCCTACAGGGCCCCAGCATTTT
v_call: TRBV5-1; d_call: TRBD1; j_call: TRBJ1-2; clone_size: -; cdr3_aa: CASSYLTGVNYGYTF; cdr3_nt: TGCGCCAGCAGCTACCTAACAGGGGTCAACTATGGCTACACCTTC
v_call: TRBV5-1; d_call: TRBD1; j_call: TRBJ1-1; clone_size: -; cdr3_aa: CASSLGQGGTEAFF; cdr3_nt: TGCGCCAGCAGCTTGGGGCAGGGGGGCACTGAAGCTTTCTTT
v_call: TRBV28; d_call: TRBD1; j_call: TRBJ2-4; clone_size: -; cdr3_aa: CASSGQGGGGIQYF; cdr3_nt: TGTGCCAGCAGCGGACAGGGGGGAGGCGGCATTCAGTACTTC
v_call: TRBV6-4; d_call: -; j_call: TRBJ2-1; clone_size: -; cdr3_aa: CASSESSGPYNEQFF; cdr3_nt: TGTGCCAGCAGTGAGAGTAGCGGCCCCTACAATGAGCAGTTCTTC
v_call: TRBV5-4; d_call: TRBD1; j_call: TRBJ2-7; clone_size: once; cdr3_aa: CASSKDRVTYEQYF; cdr3_nt: TGTGCCAGCAGCAAGGACAGGGTGACCTACGAGCAGTACTTC
v_call: TRBV27; d_call: TRBD1; j_call: TRBJ2-7; clone_size: -; cdr3_aa: CASSRTRDRGYEQYF; cdr3_nt: TGTGCCAGCAGTCGGACCCGGGACAGGGGCTACGAGCAGTACTTC
v_call: TRBV27; d_call: TRBD1; j_call: TRBJ1-2; clone_size: -; cdr3_aa: CASTQTGGFNYGYTF; cdr3_nt: TGTGCCAGCACCCAAACAGGGGGCTTTAACTATGGCTACACCTTC
v_call: TRBV7-6; d_call: -; j_call: TRBJ2-3; clone_size: -; cdr3_aa: CASSLAPPGEIGSVDTQYF; cdr3_nt: TGTGCCAGCAGCTTAGCCCCCCCAGGGGAGATTGGGTCGGTAGATACGCAGTATTTT
v_call: TRBV5-5; d_call: TRBD1; j_call: TRBJ2-7; clone_size: -; cdr3_aa: CASSLLRDRPSYEQYF; cdr3_nt: TGTGCCAGCAGCTTACTTCGGGACAGGCCCTCCTACGAGCAGTACTTC
v_call: TRBV19; d_call: TRBD1; j_call: TRBJ1-5; clone_size: -; cdr3_aa: CASSRSNYDRAFSNQPQHF; cdr3_nt: TGTGCCAGTAGTAGGTCTAATTATGACAGGGCCTTTAGCAATCAGCCCCAGCATTTT
v_call: TRBV5-1; d_call: TRBD1; j_call: TRBJ2-2; clone_size: -; cdr3_aa: CASSLRTGGDTGELFF; cdr3_nt: TGCGCCAGCAGCCTCCGGACAGGGGGCGACACCGGGGAGCTGTTTTTT
v_call: TRBV7-2; d_call: TRBD1; j_call: TRBJ1-1; clone_size: -; cdr3_aa: CASSRPTGKGGNTEAFF; cdr3_nt: TGTGCCAGCAGCCGCCCGACAGGGAAAGGAGGGAACACTGAAGCTTTCTTT
v_call: TRBV2; d_call: -; j_call: TRBJ2-5; clone_size: -; cdr3_aa: CASRAQAWTADQETQYF; cdr3_nt: TGTGCCAGCAGAGCACAGGCCTGGACAGCAGACCAAGAGACCCAGTACTTC
v_call: TRBV19; d_call: -; j_call: TRBJ1-2; clone_size: few; cdr3_aa: CASKPDPLQPIHYGYTF; cdr3_nt: TGTGCCAGTAAACCGGATCCTTTACAGCCCATTCACTATGGCTACACCTTC
v_call: TRBV28; d_call: -; j_call: TRBJ2-7; clone_size: -; cdr3_aa: CASSVTSEQYF; cdr3_nt: TGTGCCAGCAGCGTTACGAGCGAGCAGTACTTC
v_call: TRBV13; d_call: TRBD2; j_call: TRBJ2-3; clone_size: -; cdr3_aa: CASSLSTSGSTDTQYF; cdr3_nt: TGTGCCAGCAGCCTCTCCACTAGCGGGAGCACAGATACGCAGTATTTT
v_call: TRBV19; d_call: -; j_call: TRBJ2-7; clone_size: -; cdr3_aa: CASSIERFPTYEQYF; cdr3_nt: TGTGCCAGTAGTATAGAGAGATTCCCTACCTACGAGCAGTACTTC
v_call: TRBV30; d_call: TRBD1; j_call: TRBJ2-3; clone_size: -; cdr3_aa: CAWTSGGPDTQYF; cdr3_nt: TGTGCCTGGACCTCAGGGGGCCCAGATACGCAGTATTTT
v_call: TRBV28; d_call: TRBD1; j_call: TRBJ1-2; clone_size: -; cdr3_aa: CASSSLDRAHALTYGYTF; cdr3_nt: TGTGCCAGCAGTTCCTTAGACAGGGCCCACGCACTTACCTATGGCTACACCTTC
v_call: TRBV10-3; d_call: -; j_call: TRBJ2-1; clone_size: few; cdr3_aa: CAIGDLEQFF; cdr3_nt: TGTGCCATCGGAGATTTAGAGCAGTTCTTC
v_call: TRBV7-6; d_call: TRBD1; j_call: TRBJ2-6; clone_size: -; cdr3_aa: CASSLGTGFPGANVLTF; cdr3_nt: TGTGCCAGCAGCTTAGGGACAGGGTTCCCTGGGGCCAACGTCCTGACTTTC